This record concerns one T cell receptor (beta chain) sequence. At least ten counts were recorded for this clonotype. This receptor's antigen is unknown. The sample holds no much larger clone one base away, and base qualities are not on file. Ficoll-Paque density gradient centrifugation was used to isolate PBMCs. The CDR3 measures 12 amino acids from cysteine to phenylalanine. The kept DNA is CDR3 alone, 36 bases in frame from the first base. The junction shows trimming of 6 bases on V and 4 bases on J, plus 8 bases between the germline ends. TCRdb shows the sequencer as Illumina NovaSeq 6000. Using 5'RACE with constant-segment primers, TCRalpha and TCRbeta cDNA libraries were constructed, with sample barcodes and unique molecular identifiers added in the process. RNA was extracted from every sample with Trizol reagent. The libraries were amplified in two PCR steps, and the second step added a second sample barcode and Illumina TruSeq adapters. Sequencing of libraries was performed on an Illumina NovaSeq with 2 x 150 bp paired-end reads. In the original analysis: With migec v1.2.7, reads were demultiplexed and then collapsed into UMI-guided consensus sequences. Using mixcr v2.1.11, UMI consensuses were aligned to TRA and TRB V and J templates and then assembled into clonotypes. A clonotype was counted as expanded or contracted only if both edgeR and NoisET called the change significant, with noise models trained on biological replicates. For edgeR calls, the thresholds were a false discovery rate-adjusted p below 0.01 and a log2 fold-change of 1. PCA with hierarchical clustering of max-normalized trajectories of the 1000 most abundant clonotypes was used as exploratory dynamics analysis. Each responding clone was given a CD4 or CD8 phenotype based on the CD4+ and CD8+ repertoires, which had been sequenced separately. The public reads were reprocessed in TCRdb via fastp at Q25 and MiXCR, keeping in-frame beta chains. Every distinct CDR3 protein forms one entry, paired with its most common genes and DNA. V and J calls and clone size were set by TCRdb, not the authors. The sample has about 49,000 distinct CDR3 sequences on record, 25% to 35% of them singletons. Around 45% of the sample rests with the top ten.

The sample comes from a study of T-cell memory formation after mild COVID-19 listed by TCRdb under 2021. In the study overall: TCR sequence clusters from the two donors were largely donor specific. T-cell clones expanding and contracting after mild COVID-19 in two donors were tracked by longitudinal TCRalpha and TCRbeta repertoire sequencing. The cohort comprised two young, previously healthy adult volunteers, one female and one male. General findings and caveats noted by the study authors: Clones contracting from day 15 to 85 had balanced CD4/CD8 phenotypes, while a second wave expanding from day 15 to 37 was biased towards CD4+. SARS-CoV-2 specificity of the second-wave clones peaking on day 37 was not confirmed. Contracting CD4+ clones were located mainly in the CM and EM memory subsets, whereas CD8+ clones were found to be enriched in EMRA. Only two mild cases were covered in the study, and larger cohorts including severe cases with pre-infection samples were considered necessary. The detection of some responding clones in pre-infection memory suggests that pre-existing cross-reactive memory T cells joined the SARS-CoV-2 response.

Sequenced sample: PBMCs or a T cell subset sorted from them (not recorded which). Recombination linked TRBV12-3 or TRBV12-4 to TRBJ2-3, with the D segment identity uncertain. This sequence was found in a man younger than 35 who had mild COVID-19 (a few samples of this study predate the infection). The sample titles of this study are shuffled in the database, so cell type and time point are left out; the donor was told from shared clones. The bases read TGTGCCAGCAGATATACTCCAGATACGCAGTATTTT. Its protein reads: CASRYTPDTQYF.